One and the same sample provided the 24 T cell receptor beta chains below, sequenced in a study of a mutant IDH1 vaccine in newly diagnosed glioma. Clones were read by immunoSEQ multiplex PCR, and TCRdb kept only the in-frame ones, dropping some. This table holds tens of thousands of clones, 82% found once. Time point meaning: week 47, end of study. What each vaccine dose contained was 300 ug of mutant IDH1 20-mer peptide, accompanied by topical imiquimod. No cognate antigen is known for these TCRs. The sample in question was PBMCs, obtained from a glioma patient whose treatment included an IDH1 peptide vaccine. These receptor sequences come from a young man with glioma. Some clones in this sample may be carry-over from other donors' samples.

The chain has TRBV2 and TRBJ2-7; D gene uncertain. V dropped 8 bases and J dropped 6 bases, with 17 bases sitting between them. CDR3 length: 13 amino acids. Germline CDR1 and CDR2: SNHLY and FYNNEI. CDR3 sequence: CASRYSRTSEQYF. The CDR3 region has the DNA TGTGCCAGCCGGTACTCCCGGACCTCCGAGCAGTACTTC. Combining the CDR3 with reference TRBV2 and TRBJ2-7 gives the whole variable domain EPEVTQTPSHQVTQMGQEVILRCVPISNHLYFYWYRQILGQKVEFLVSFYNNEISEKSEIFDDQFSVERPDGSNFTLKIRSTKLEDSAMYFCASRYSRTSEQYFGPGTRLTVT.

This chain links TRBV7-9 with TRBJ1-4; TRBD1 agrees at 9 bases. The CDR3 has 16 residues. Germline CDR1 is SEHNR and CDR2 is FQNEAQ (reference sequence). Trimming took 4 bases from V and 1 from J; bases not matched to a gene: 4. Here the CDR3 reads CASSYGTGKTNEKLFF. In DNA form, the CDR3 reads TGTGCCAGCAGCTACGGGACAGGGAAAACTAATGAAAAACTGTTTTTT.

This chain joins TRBV18 and TRBJ1-4; a weak D match, TRBD1 (5 bases). The CDR3 length is 13 residues. V was trimmed by 6 bases and J by 4 bases, leaving 9 bases between them. CDR1 KGHSH and CDR2 LQKENI come from the germline V gene. CDR3 sequence: CASSPGINEKLFF. CDR3 coding DNA: TGTGCCAGCTCCCCAGGGATTAATGAAAAACTGTTTTTT. Filled out from reference TRBV18 and TRBJ1-4, the complete variable domain reads NAGVMQNPRHLVRRRGQEARLRCSPMKGHSHVYWYRQLPEEGLKFMVYLQKENIIDESGMPKERFSAEFPKEGPSILRIQQVVRGDSAAYFCASSPGINEKLFFGSGTQLSVL.

This chain joins TRBV28 and TRBJ1-1, with 12 bases aligning to TRBD1. Germline CDR1 and CDR2: MDHEN and SYDVKM. V lost 7 bases and J lost 3; bases outside the gene matches: 6. CDR3 length: 15 residues. The CDR3 region is CASTGQGAQDTEAFF. The DNA of the CDR3 is TGTGCCAGCACGGGACAGGGGGCTCAGGACACTGAAGCTTTCTTT.

In this sample, this clone turned up a few times. This chain joins TRBV7-8 and TRBJ1-4; D call uncertain. Trimming pared 1 base from V and 7 bases from J, leaving 10 bases between. Germline lookup yields CDR1 SGHVS and CDR2 FQNEAQ. This CDR3 is built from 14 residues. CDR3 bases: TGTGCCAGCAGCTTAGGGGTCTCGAGTGAAAAACTGTTTTTT. Translating gives CASSLGVSSEKLFF.

This chain uses TRBV11-2 with TRBJ1-6; the match to TRBD1 covers 7 bases. The V gene end was trimmed by 5 bases and the J gene end by 7 bases; junction bases not matched to a gene: 8. Germline values: CDR1 SGHAT, CDR2 FQNNGV. This CDR3 region has 15 residues. The CDR3 loop is CASSQLGGGNSPLHF. CDR3 nucleotides: TGTGCCAGCAGCCAATTAGGGGGCGGAAATTCACCCCTCCACTTT.

On this clone itself: Other DNA sequences of this sample code for an identical CDR3. The chain couples TRBV5-1 to TRBJ1-1; D not resolved. Germline CDR1 reads SGHRS; CDR2 reads YFSETQ. The CDR3 extends over 13 amino acids. The V end was cut by 2 bases, the J end by 0 bases, with 5 bases between. CDR3 region: CASSLAVNTEAFF. As DNA, the CDR3 is TGCGCCAGCAGCTTAGCTGTGAACACTGAAGCTTTCTTT.

The rearrangement joins TRBV2 to TRBJ1-4, with D perhaps matching TRBD1 (5 bases). V gave up 3 bases and J gave up 0 bases, with 8 bases separating them. Germline loops: CDR1 SNHLY, CDR2 FYNNEI. The CDR3 contains 15 residues. CDR3 sequence (DNA): TGTGCCAGCAGTGACCACAGGTCAACTAATGAAAAACTGTTTTTT. Translating gives CASSDHRSTNEKLFF.

The chain is built from TRBV4-3 and TRBJ1-6; D might be TRBD1 (5 bases). The V and J ends lost 0 bases and 9 bases respectively, with 12 bases between them. The CDR3 contains 15 residues. In germline, CDR1 is LGHNA, CDR2 YSLEER. The CDR3 region is CASSQDRGVGSPLHF. In DNA, the CDR3 is TGCGCCAGCAGCCAAGATAGGGGTGTAGGTTCACCCCTCCACTTT.

The CDR3 DNA follows: TGCGCCAGCAGCCGAGACAGGGGGGATGAAGCTTTCTTT. Its translation: CASSRDRGDEAFF. The chain recombines TRBV4-3 with TRBJ1-1; 9 bases map to TRBD1. Germline values: CDR1 LGHNA, CDR2 YSLEER. CDR3 length: 13 residues. Trimming removed 4 bases from V and 7 bases from J; junction bases left unmatched: 4.

The chain uses TRBV7-6 and TRBJ2-2, with D possibly matching TRBD1 (5 bases). The CDR3 extends over 17 amino acids. The V end lost 5 bases, the J end lost 0 bases, and 16 bases lay between the germline ends. CDR1 SGHVS and CDR2 FNYEAQ come from the germline V gene. CDR3 DNA sequence: TGTGCCAGCAGCCTGAGTCCAGGGAAAGCGAACACCGGGGAGCTGTTTTTT. The encoded protein is CASSLSPGKANTGELFF.

The V call is TRBV27, the J call TRBJ1-2; D perhaps matches TRBD1 (5 bases). The CDR3 consists of 14 residues. Germline assignment: CDR1 MNHEY and CDR2 SMNVEV (reference sequence). V dropped 2 bases and J dropped 2 bases, with 9 bases sitting between them. CDR3 protein: CASSLAGRNYGYTF. The CDR3 DNA follows: TGTGCCAGCAGTTTAGCAGGGCGGAACTATGGCTACACCTTC.

The rearrangement links TRBV7-9 to TRBJ2-2; a possible D gene is TRBD1 (5 bases). CDR3 length: 18 residues. Germline-derived CDR1 and CDR2 are SEHNR and FQNEAQ (reference sequence). Trimming took off 4 bases at V and 0 bases at J, with 18 bases between the two ends. The CDR3 coding sequence is TGTGCCAGCAGCTCAGGGTATCTGGGTATGTCGAACACCGGGGAGCTGTTTTTT. Translating gives CASSSGYLGMSNTGELFF.

The rearrangement links TRBV5-1 to TRBJ1-4; maybe TRBD1 (5 bases). The V end lost 4 bases, the J end lost 4 bases, and 11 bases lay between the germline ends. The CDR3 runs to 14 residues. CDR1 SGHRS and CDR2 YFSETQ come from the germline V gene. This chain's CDR3 is CASSPGRYNEKLFF. CDR3 in DNA: TGCGCCAGCAGCCCGGGACGGTATAATGAAAAACTGTTTTTT.

This chain joins TRBV12-5 and TRBJ2-2, with 9 nucleotides matching TRBD1. Per germline, CDR1 LGHNT and CDR2 FRNRAP. J lost 7 bases, V lost 6 bases, and 9 bases had no gene match. This CDR3 comprises 15 residues. The CDR3 region is CASGPTGGMGGELFF. The CDR3, as DNA: TGTGCTAGTGGACCGACAGGGGGAATGGGCGGGGAGCTGTTTTTT.

The chain uses TRBV29-1 and TRBJ1-1, with D possibly TRBD1 on 5 matching bases. The V end was cut by 4 bases, the J end by 0 bases, with 9 bases between. CDR3 size: 13 residues. The germline V gene has CDR1 SQVTM and CDR2 ANQGSEA. The CDR3 reads CSVAGRVNTEAFF. The DNA for the CDR3 is TGCAGCGTTGCTGGCAGGGTGAACACTGAAGCTTTCTTT. The entire variable domain, with the rest obtained from reference TRBV29-1 and TRBJ1-1, is as follows: SAVISQKPSRDICQRGTSLTIQCQVDSQVTMMFWYRQQPGQSLTLIATANQGSEATYESGFVIDKFPISRPNLTFSTLTVSNMSPEDSSIYLCSVAGRVNTEAFFGQGTRLTVV.

This clone showed up just once. V is TRBV9 and J is TRBJ1-2; the D gene is possibly TRBD1 (5 bases). The CDR3 has 13 residues. The V gene's germline CDR1 is SGDLS and CDR2 YYNGEE. V was cut by 5 bases and J by 6 bases, with 14 bases left in between. CDR3 nucleotide sequence: TGTGCCAGCAGAGATTCAGGGTCGAATGGCTACACCTTC. Its protein product is CASRDSGSNGYTF.

V gene TRBV12-5 combines with J gene TRBJ1-1; D remains ambiguous. The CDR3 covers 11 residues. CDR1 and CDR2 (germline): LGHNT, FRNRAP. V gave up 4 bases and J gave up 4 bases, with 4 bases separating them. This CDR3 is CASGWATEAFF. CDR3 in DNA: TGTGCTAGTGGTTGGGCCACTGAAGCTTTCTTT.

The chain joins TRBV4-3 to TRBJ2-7; D unresolved. The germline V gene encodes CDR1 LGHNA and CDR2 YSLEER. Trimming removed 0 bases from V and 5 bases from J, with 11 bases in between. CDR3 length equals 14 residues. CDR3 in amino acids: CASSQDLVGDEQYF. In DNA form, the CDR3 reads TGCGCCAGCAGCCAAGATTTGGTTGGGGACGAGCAGTACTTC.

The chain uses TRBV14 and TRBJ1-6; 9 bases fit TRBD1. CDR1 is SGHDN, CDR2 FVKESK, per germline. V lost 4 bases and J lost 9; bases outside the gene matches: 4. The CDR3 consists of 14 residues. CDR3 sequence reads: CASSRGTGSSPLHF. The DNA of the CDR3 is TGTGCCAGCAGCCGAGGGACAGGGAGTTCACCCCTCCACTTT.

The chain uses TRBV6-1 and TRBJ1-1; 7 bases agree with TRBD1. Germline V gene data show CDR1 as MNHNS and CDR2 as SASEGT. V shed 2 bases, J shed 1 base, and the junction held 7 bases outside the gene matches. There are 16 residues in the CDR3. In DNA form, the CDR3 reads TGTGCCAGCAGTGAAAGGGGGCCTCCGGGGAACACTGAAGCTTTCTTT. Protein sequence: CASSERGPPGNTEAFF.

This clone was observed once. The CDR3 sequence: CASSQSVGEPSGYTF. The CDR3 bases are TGCGCCAGCAGCCAATCGGTAGGGGAACCGTCTGGCTACACCTTC. The V gene is TRBV5-1, the J gene TRBJ1-2; D might be TRBD1 (5 bases). V lost 4 bases, J lost 7 bases, and 20 bases lay in between. Germline V gene lookup returns CDR1 SGHRS and CDR2 YFSETQ. The CDR3 runs 15 residues.

The chain combines TRBV15 with TRBJ1-2; 7 nucleotides line up with TRBD1. This CDR3 is 15 amino acids long. V shed 4 bases, J shed 0 bases, and the junction held 5 bases outside the gene matches. Looked up from germline, CDR1 is LNHNV and CDR2 is YYDKDF (reference sequence). The chain's CDR3 is CATSKETGPNYGYTF. CDR3 sequence (DNA): TGTGCCACCAGCAAGGAGACAGGGCCTAACTATGGCTACACCTTC. Variable domain in full (rest from reference TRBV15 and TRBJ1-2): DAMVIQNPRYQVTQFGKPVTLSCSQTLNHNVMYWYQQKSSQAPKLLFHYYDKDFNNEADTPDNFQSRRPNTSFCFLDIRSPGLGDTAMYLCATSKETGPNYGYTFGSGTRLTVV.

V is TRBV6-5 and J is TRBJ1-1; D is undetermined. V lost 6 bases and J 1 base, leaving 12 bases between the germline ends. The germline V gene has CDR1 MNHEY and CDR2 SVGAGI. The CDR3 runs to 14 residues. CDR3 sequence: CASRLREANTEAFF. The DNA of the CDR3 is TGTGCCAGCAGACTAAGGGAAGCGAACACTGAAGCTTTCTTT.